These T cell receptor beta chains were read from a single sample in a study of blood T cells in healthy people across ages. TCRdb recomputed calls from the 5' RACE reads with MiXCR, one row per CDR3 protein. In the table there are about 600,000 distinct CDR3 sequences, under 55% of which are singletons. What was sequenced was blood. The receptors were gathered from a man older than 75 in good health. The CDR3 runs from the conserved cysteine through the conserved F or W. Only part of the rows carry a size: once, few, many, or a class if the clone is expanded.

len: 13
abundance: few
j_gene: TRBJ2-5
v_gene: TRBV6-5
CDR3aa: CASRDGNQETQYF

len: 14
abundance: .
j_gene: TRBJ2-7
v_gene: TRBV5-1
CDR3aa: CASSPEGSSYEQYF

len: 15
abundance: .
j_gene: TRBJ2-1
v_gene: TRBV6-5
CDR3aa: CASSYGQGAANEQFF

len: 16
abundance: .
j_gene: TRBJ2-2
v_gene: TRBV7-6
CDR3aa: CASSFGQGILTGELFF

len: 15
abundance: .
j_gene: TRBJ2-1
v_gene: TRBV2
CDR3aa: CASSGRDRGSNEQFF

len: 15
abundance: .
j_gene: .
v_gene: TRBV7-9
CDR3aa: CASSLEHSDPYEQYF

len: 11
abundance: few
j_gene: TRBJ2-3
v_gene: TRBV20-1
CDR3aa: CSVAERNTQYF

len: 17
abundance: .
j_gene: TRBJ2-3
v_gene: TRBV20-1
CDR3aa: CSARDMVAAAWTDTQYF

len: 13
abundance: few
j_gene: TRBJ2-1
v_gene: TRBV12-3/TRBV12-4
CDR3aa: CASSLRGGGEQFF

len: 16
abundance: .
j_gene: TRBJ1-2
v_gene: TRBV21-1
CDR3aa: CASSKKTGTCNYGYTF

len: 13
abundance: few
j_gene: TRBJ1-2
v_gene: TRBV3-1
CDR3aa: CASSQPGNYGYTF

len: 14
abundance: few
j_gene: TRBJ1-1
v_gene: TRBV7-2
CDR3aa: CASSSPLGYTEAFF

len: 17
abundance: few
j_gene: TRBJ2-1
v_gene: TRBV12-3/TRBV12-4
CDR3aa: CASTTGHMGNSRDEQFF

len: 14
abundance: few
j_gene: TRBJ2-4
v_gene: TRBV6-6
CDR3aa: CASSPQGARDEQYF

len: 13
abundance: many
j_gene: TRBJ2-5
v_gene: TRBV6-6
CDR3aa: CASSFRNQETQYF

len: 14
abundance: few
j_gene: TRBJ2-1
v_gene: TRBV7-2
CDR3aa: CASSFDRFNNEQFF

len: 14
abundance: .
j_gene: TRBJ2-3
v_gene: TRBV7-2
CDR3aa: CASSLDPRTDTQYF

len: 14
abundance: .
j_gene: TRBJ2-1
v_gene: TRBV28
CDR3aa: CASSPGSIHNEQFF

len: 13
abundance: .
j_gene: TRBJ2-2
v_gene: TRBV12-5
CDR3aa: CAASFSSSGELFF

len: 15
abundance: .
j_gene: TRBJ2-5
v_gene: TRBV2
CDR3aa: CASGGQGAKQETQYF

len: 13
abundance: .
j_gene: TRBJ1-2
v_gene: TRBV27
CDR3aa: CASRTGDNYGYTF

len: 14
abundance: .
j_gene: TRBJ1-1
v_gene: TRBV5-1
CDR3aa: CASSVLTGGNEAFF

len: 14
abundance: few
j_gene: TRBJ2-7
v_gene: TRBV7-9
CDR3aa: CASSTTPRQYEQYF

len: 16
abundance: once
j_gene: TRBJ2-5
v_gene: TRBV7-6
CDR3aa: CASSLFALGRQETQYF

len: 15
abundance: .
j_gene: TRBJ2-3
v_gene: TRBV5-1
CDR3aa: CASSLAGAGADTQYF

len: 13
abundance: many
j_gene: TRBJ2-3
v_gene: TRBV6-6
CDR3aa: CANSQRGTDTQYF

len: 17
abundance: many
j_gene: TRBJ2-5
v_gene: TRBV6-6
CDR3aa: CASLNLPLTGGQETQYF

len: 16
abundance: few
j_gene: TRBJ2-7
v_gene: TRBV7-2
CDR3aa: CASSPTTGATGNEQYF

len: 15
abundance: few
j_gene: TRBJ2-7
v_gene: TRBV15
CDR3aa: CATSRELGQPEEQYF

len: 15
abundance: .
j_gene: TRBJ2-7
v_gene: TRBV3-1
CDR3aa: CASSQDFLSSYEQYF

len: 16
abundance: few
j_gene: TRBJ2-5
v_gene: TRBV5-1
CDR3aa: CASRSMPGGLEETQYF

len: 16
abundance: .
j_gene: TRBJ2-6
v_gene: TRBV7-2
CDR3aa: CASSTYGHSGANVLTF

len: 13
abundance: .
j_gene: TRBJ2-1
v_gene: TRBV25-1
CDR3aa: CASSDRGYDEQFF

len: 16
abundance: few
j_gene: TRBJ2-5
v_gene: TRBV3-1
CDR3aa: CASSQRSGGQQETQYF

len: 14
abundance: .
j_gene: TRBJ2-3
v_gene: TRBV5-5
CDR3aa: CASSFRALVDTQYF

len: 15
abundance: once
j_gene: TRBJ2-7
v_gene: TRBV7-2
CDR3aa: CASSLGVGNSYEQYF

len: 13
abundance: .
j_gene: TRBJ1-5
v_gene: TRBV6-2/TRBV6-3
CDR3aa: CASSYRGGLPQHF

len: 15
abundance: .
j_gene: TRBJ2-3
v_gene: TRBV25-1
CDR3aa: CASSYGDESPDTQYF

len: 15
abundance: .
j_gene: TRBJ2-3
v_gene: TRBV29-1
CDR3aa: CSSSPRGGSVDTQYF

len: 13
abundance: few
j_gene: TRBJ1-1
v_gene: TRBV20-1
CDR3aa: CSATRQGSTEAFF

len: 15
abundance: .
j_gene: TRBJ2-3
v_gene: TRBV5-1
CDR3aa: CASSLVGQRTDTQYF

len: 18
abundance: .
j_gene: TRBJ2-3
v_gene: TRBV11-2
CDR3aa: CASSFPTGTSRIPDTQYF

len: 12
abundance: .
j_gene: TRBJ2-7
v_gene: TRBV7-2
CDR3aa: CASSPDQRAAYF

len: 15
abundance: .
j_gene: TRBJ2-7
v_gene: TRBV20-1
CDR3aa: CSASLRTSPSYEQYF

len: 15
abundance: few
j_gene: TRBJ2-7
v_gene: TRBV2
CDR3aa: CASSVAAGGLYEQYF

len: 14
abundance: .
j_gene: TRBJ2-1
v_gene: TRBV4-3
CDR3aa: CASSHQDRGYEQFF

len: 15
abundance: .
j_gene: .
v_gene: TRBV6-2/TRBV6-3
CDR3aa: CASRTSGRSSYEQYF

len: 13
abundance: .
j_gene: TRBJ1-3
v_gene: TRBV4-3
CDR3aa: CASSQDPGNTIYF

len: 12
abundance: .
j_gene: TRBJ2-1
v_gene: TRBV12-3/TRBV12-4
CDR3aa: CASKREGAEQFF

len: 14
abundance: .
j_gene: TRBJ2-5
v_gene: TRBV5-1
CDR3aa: CASSMDGAGETQYF

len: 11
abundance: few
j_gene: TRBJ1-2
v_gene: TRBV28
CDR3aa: CASSLQDGYTF

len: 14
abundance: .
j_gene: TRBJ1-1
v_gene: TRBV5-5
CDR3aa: CASSSTGIAPEAFF

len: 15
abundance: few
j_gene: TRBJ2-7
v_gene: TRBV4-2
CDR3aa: CASSQGREGTYEQYF

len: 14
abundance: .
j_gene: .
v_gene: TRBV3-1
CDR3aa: CASSQVVQAQTQYF

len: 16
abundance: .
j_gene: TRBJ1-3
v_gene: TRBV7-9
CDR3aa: CASSSTTGTSGNTIYF

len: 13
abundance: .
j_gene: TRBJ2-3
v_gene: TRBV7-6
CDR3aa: CASSSRLRDTQYF

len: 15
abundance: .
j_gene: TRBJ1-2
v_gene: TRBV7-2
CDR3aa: CASSLTPTVNYGYTF

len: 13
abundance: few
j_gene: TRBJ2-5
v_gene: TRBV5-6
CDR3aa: CASSLYPGETQYF

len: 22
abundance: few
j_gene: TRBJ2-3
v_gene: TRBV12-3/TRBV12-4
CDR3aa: CASSPRPGLAGGPPTSTDTQYF